This entry is about one TCR beta chain. This entry comes from a study of control samples from healthy donors and cancer patients. Repertoires were generated with immunoSEQ multiplex PCR, while TCRdb's copy carries only in-frame clones and drops some. The sample has about 270,000 clones; 82% are singletons. Per germline, CDR1 SNHLY and CDR2 FYNNEI. The V end was cut by 11 bases, the J end by 5 bases, with 10 bases between. The CDR3 is 10 amino acids. The specimen sequenced was PBMCs. The chain is built from TRBV2 and TRBJ2-7; D is unclear. The clonotype was recovered from a woman in her sixties or seventies with lung cancer. The CDR3 bases are TGTGCCTCAACTCGTCACGAGCAGTACTTC. Translation gives CASTRHEQYF.